The 31 T cell receptor beta chains below were found in one sample sequenced in a study of cytomegalovirus exposure and HLA in healthy donors. Sequenced by immunoSEQ multiplex PCR; TCRdb stores in-frame clones only, minus some. The table records some 110,000 clones, about 85% of them present only once. Sequencing was done on a sample of PBMCs. Receptors originate from a woman aged 18-29 years in good health and CMV-seropositive.

A few counts support this clone. The genes are TRBV7-9 and TRBJ2-5, with 11 bases identical to TRBD1. V lost 3 bases, J lost 5 bases, and 5 bases stayed unmatched. This CDR3 has 15 amino acids. CDR1 is SEHNR and CDR2 is FQNEAQ in the germline V gene (reference sequence). The CDR3 coding sequence is TGTGCCAGCAGCTTCTGGACAGGGGGCGGGGAGACCCAGTACTTC. Translated: CASSFWTGGGETQYF.

V usage is TRBV27 and J usage is TRBJ1-1, with D unclear. V was clipped by 11 bases and J by 1 base, with 14 bases between them. CDR3 size: 13 residues. CDR1 and CDR2 from the germline V gene are MNHEY and SMNVEV (reference sequence). CDR3 sequence: CAAARAGNTEAFF. The CDR3 DNA is TGTGCCGCCGCACGGGCGGGGAACACTGAAGCTTTCTTT.

The V call is TRBV6-1, the J call TRBJ1-2, with unresolved D. The CDR3 length is 11 residues. Trimming pared 3 bases from V and 6 bases from J, leaving 5 bases between. CDR1 and CDR2 (germline): MNHNS, SASEGT. Here the CDR3 reads CASSEADGYTF. CDR3 DNA sequence: TGTGCCAGCAGTGAGGCAGATGGCTACACCTTC.

This chain connects TRBV10-1 to TRBJ2-7, with TRBD1 as a possible D gene (6 bases). Germline values: CDR1 WNHNN, CDR2 SYGVQD (reference sequence). The CDR3 loop spans 14 amino acids. V dropped 0 bases and J dropped 2 bases, with 8 bases sitting between them. The CDR3 nucleotides are TGCGCCAGCAGTGAGTCCTACAGGGCCTACGAGCAGTACTTC. Its translation is CASSESYRAYEQYF.

The genes are TRBV9 and TRBJ2-3, with 8 bases identical to TRBD2. Germline V gene data show CDR1 as SGDLS and CDR2 as YYNGEE. The CDR3 has 17 amino acids. V was clipped by 4 bases and J by 0 bases; unmatched bases: 10. The CDR3 protein is CASSLYGGASSTDTQYF. The CDR3 nucleotides read TGTGCCAGCAGCTTGTACGGGGGGGCCTCGAGCACAGATACGCAGTATTTT.

The chain combines TRBV19 with TRBJ1-1; 10 nucleotides line up with TRBD1. V was clipped by 9 bases and J by 7 bases; unmatched bases: 8. The CDR3 totals 13 residues. Looked up from germline, CDR1 is LNHDA and CDR2 is SQIVND (reference sequence). CDR3 bases: TGTGCCAGCTCCCTGTGGGACAGGGGTGAAGCTTTCTTT. This sequence encodes CASSLWDRGEAFF.

The rearrangement uses TRBV28 and TRBJ1-1; TRBD1 matches 9 bases. CDR3 length equals 13 residues. Germline trimming cut 7 bases from V and 5 bases from J; bases unmatched to any gene: 5. Per the germline V gene, CDR1 is MDHEN and CDR2 is SYDVKM. The CDR3 nucleotides read TGTGCCAGCACCATACAGGGGGCGACTGAAGCTTTCTTT. This sequence encodes CASTIQGATEAFF.

The chain uses TRBV11-2 and TRBJ1-2; 7 bases match TRBD1. With V trimmed by 3 bases and J by 4 bases, 14 bases remained unmatched. CDR1 and CDR2 from the germline V gene are SGHAT and FQNNGV. The CDR3 covers 17 residues. The CDR3 reads CASSFAGTVGTGYGYTF. The CDR3 coding sequence is TGTGCCAGCAGCTTTGCCGGGACAGTTGGTACCGGCTATGGCTACACCTTC.

The chain combines TRBV7-8 with TRBJ1-2, with 8 nucleotides matching TRBD1. Germline CDR1 reads SGHVS; CDR2 reads FQNEAQ. This CDR3 comprises 14 residues. V dropped 3 bases and J dropped 7; count of bases not matched to a gene: 7. In DNA, the CDR3 is TGTGCCAGCAGCTTCGACAGGGGATCGAGTGGCTACACCTTC. Protein sequence: CASSFDRGSSGYTF. The whole variable domain, filled in from reference TRBV7-8 and TRBJ1-2, reads GAGVSQSPRYKVAKRGQDVALRCDPISGHVSLFWYQQALGQGPEFLTYFQNEAQLDKSGLPSDRFFAERPEGSVSTLKIQRTQQEDSAVYLCASSFDRGSSGYTFGSGTRLTVV.

The genes are TRBV6-1 and TRBJ2-1, with 9 nucleotides matching TRBD2. Trimming took 9 bases from V and 7 from J; bases not matched to a gene: 10. The CDR3 has 14 amino acids. CDR1 and CDR2 (germline): MNHNS, SASEGT. This CDR3 is CASLAGALKNEQFF. The DNA of the CDR3 is TGTGCCAGTTTAGCGGGGGCCCTTAAGAATGAGCAGTTCTTC.

A single count supports this clone. The genes are TRBV6-6 and TRBJ2-2; TRBD1 might be the D (5 bases). V lost 0 bases to trimming and J lost 6 bases, with 11 bases between them. Per the germline V gene, CDR1 is MNHNY and CDR2 is SVGAGI (reference sequence). The CDR3 runs to 15 residues. This chain's CDR3 is CASSYSGESAGELFF. CDR3 sequence (DNA): TGTGCCAGCAGTTACTCAGGGGAAAGCGCCGGGGAGCTGTTTTTT.

The gene calls are TRBV19 and TRBJ2-5; D possibly corresponds to TRBD2 (5 bases). Between the trimmed V and J ends, which lost 7 bases and 2 bases, there was a span of 8 bases. Germline CDR1 is LNHDA and CDR2 is SQIVND (reference sequence). This CDR3 contains 12 residues. As DNA, the CDR3 is TGTGCCAGTAAGACGGGACAAGAGACCCAGTACTTC. Protein product: CASKTGQETQYF. The full variable domain, completed using reference TRBV19 and TRBJ2-5, is DGGITQSPKYLFRKEGQNVTLSCEQNLNHDAMYWYRQDPGQGLRLIYYSQIVNDFQKGDIAEGYSVSREKKESFPLTVTSAQKNPTAFYLCASKTGQETQYFGPGTRLLVL.

CDR3 residues: CASSVVPRSPQHF. CDR3 nucleotides: TGTGCCAGCAGCGTAGTTCCCAGATCGCCCCAGCATTTT. The chain carries TRBV9 and TRBJ1-5; D ambiguous. Trimming stripped 0 bases from V and 9 bases from J, with 10 bases between. The germline V gene has CDR1 SGDLS and CDR2 YYNGEE. There are 13 residues in the CDR3.

The chain carries TRBV7-2 and TRBJ1-5; D not resolved. The CDR3 runs 14 residues. V lost 5 bases, J lost 0 bases, and 8 bases lay in between. Germline assignment: CDR1 SGHTA and CDR2 FQGNSA. The CDR3 DNA sequence: TGTGCCAGCAGCGAGCTAGATAGCAATCAGCCCCAGCATTTT. It is translated as CASSELDSNQPQHF.

The chain employs TRBV9 and TRBJ1-2; D uncertain. V was shortened by 0 bases and J by 8 bases, with 11 bases between the two germline ends. In germline, CDR1 is SGDLS, CDR2 YYNGEE. This CDR3 has 13 residues. The CDR3 coding sequence is TGTGCCAGCAGCGTAGGAGGCGTACGGGGCTACACCTTC. It specifies CASSVGGVRGYTF.

The rearrangement joins TRBV25-1 to TRBJ2-2; maybe TRBD1 (6 bases). Germline lookup yields CDR1 MGHDK and CDR2 SYGVNS. This CDR3 region has 14 residues. Trimming took off 7 bases at V and 8 bases at J, with 17 bases between the two ends. The CDR3 region is CASTAPSQGGELFF. CDR3 DNA sequence: TGTGCCAGCACCGCACCATCCCAGGGGGGGGAGCTGTTTTTT. Variable domain in full (rest from reference TRBV25-1 and TRBJ2-2): EADIYQTPRYLVIGTGKKITLECSQTMGHDKMYWYQQDPGMELHLIHYSYGVNSTEKGDLSSESTVSRIRTEHFPLTLESARPSHTSQYLCASTAPSQGGELFFGEGSRLTVL.

V and J are TRBV10-3 and TRBJ2-2; D unclear. V shed 3 bases and J shed 2 bases, with 16 bases lying between them. The CDR3 extends over 17 amino acids. Germline-derived CDR1 and CDR2 are ENHRY and SYGVKD. CDR3 protein: CAISDSDSETNTGELFF. CDR3 coding DNA: TGTGCCATCAGTGATTCAGACTCAGAAACCAACACCGGGGAGCTGTTTTTT.

V gene TRBV25-1 combines with J gene TRBJ2-1; tentatively, D is TRBD1 (6 bases). Germline V gene data show CDR1 as MGHDK and CDR2 as SYGVNS. The CDR3 covers 16 residues. Trimming removed 5 bases from V and 0 bases from J, with 14 bases in between. Written as DNA, the CDR3 is TGTGCCAGCAGTAGCCCTTGGGGGCACTCCTACAATGAGCAGTTCTTC. It encodes CASSSPWGHSYNEQFF.

The genes are TRBV10-2 and TRBJ2-7; 13 nucleotides match TRBD2. The germline CDR1 and CDR2 sequences are WSHSY and SAAADI. This CDR3 comprises 16 residues. V shed 4 bases, J shed 2 bases, and the junction held 5 bases outside the gene matches. CDR3 protein: CASSVGLAGATYEQYV. CDR3 nucleotide sequence: TGCGCCAGCAGTGTAGGACTAGCGGGGGCTACCTACGAGCAGTACGTC.

The chain has TRBV28 and TRBJ1-4; no firm D call. V lost 5 bases and J lost 0, with 7 bases in between. This CDR3 is 14 amino acids long. Germline CDR1 is MDHEN and CDR2 is SYDVKM. CDR3 loop: CASSRVTTNEKLFF. CDR3 coding DNA: TGTGCCAGCAGTCGGGTAACAACTAATGAAAAACTGTTTTTT.

The chain combines TRBV5-5 with TRBJ1-2; 9 bases are a match to TRBD1. V was clipped by 3 bases and J by 8 bases; unmatched bases: 11. Germline V gene lookup returns CDR1 SGHKS and CDR2 YYEKEE (reference sequence). This CDR3 comprises 15 residues. The CDR3 DNA reads TGTGCCAGCAGCTGGGGTGACGGACAGGGGTTCGGCTACACCTTC. Translating it yields CASSWGDGQGFGYTF.

The chain joins TRBV6-6 to TRBJ1-1; 7 bases agree with TRBD1. V lost 0 bases, J lost 2 bases, and 3 bases stayed unmatched. The CDR3 is made up of 15 amino acids. Germline-derived CDR1 and CDR2 are MNHNY and SVGAGI (reference sequence). DNA for the CDR3: TGTGCCAGCAGTTACTCGACAGGGAAAAACACTGAAGCTTTCTTT. This sequence encodes CASSYSTGKNTEAFF.

The V gene is TRBV11-2, the J gene TRBJ1-6; unclear D gene. Germline loops: CDR1 SGHAT, CDR2 FQNNGV. V was shortened by 0 bases and J by 9 bases, with 9 bases between the two germline ends. The CDR3 has 14 residues. CDR3 nucleotide sequence: TGTGCCAGCAGCTTAGAGCTGAGGAGTTCACCCCTCCACTTT. Translated: CASSLELRSSPLHF. Using reference TRBV11-2 and TRBJ1-6 for the parts outside the CDR3, the full variable domain is EAGVAQSPRYKIIEKRQSVAFWCNPISGHATLYWYQQILGQGPKLLIQFQNNGVVDDSQLPKDRFSAERLKGVDSTLKIQPAKLEDSAVYLCASSLELRSSPLHFGNGTRLTVT.

The chain employs TRBV11-3 and TRBJ2-2; maybe TRBD1 (6 bases). The V gene's germline CDR1 is SGHNT and CDR2 YENEEA. V lost 4 bases, J lost 0 bases, and 12 bases lay in between. The length of the CDR3 is 16 residues. Written as DNA, the CDR3 is TGTGCCAGCAGCTACCGGACAGCTGCGAACACCGGGGAGCTGTTTTTT. Translation gives CASSYRTAANTGELFF. Supplemented by reference TRBV11-3 and TRBJ2-2, the full variable domain reads EAGVVQSPRYKIIEKKQPVAFWCNPISGHNTLYWYLQNLGQGPELLIRYENEEAVDDSQLPKDRFSAERLKGVDSTLKIQPAELGDSAVYLCASSYRTAANTGELFFGEGSRLTVL.

This chain joins TRBV7-2 and TRBJ1-1, with TRBD1 matching 8 bases. The CDR3 totals 15 residues. The V and J ends lost 5 bases and 5 bases, in that order; junction bases with no gene match: 10. Germline V gene lookup returns CDR1 SGHTA and CDR2 FQGNSA. The CDR3 loop reads CASSKGQGKGTEAFF. As DNA, the CDR3 is TGTGCCAGCAGCAAAGGACAGGGTAAGGGGACTGAAGCTTTCTTT.

The J gene is TRBJ2-2, the V gene TRBV5-6, with 8 bases fitting TRBD1. From germline, CDR1 is SGHDT and CDR2 YYEEEE. The CDR3 has 16 residues. Trimming cost V 1 base and J 2 bases; bases outside gene matches: 4. This chain's CDR3 is CASSLLTGVNTGELFF. The CDR3 nucleotides are TGTGCCAGCAGCTTGTTGACAGGGGTCAACACCGGGGAGCTGTTTTTT.

The V gene is TRBV6-6, the J gene TRBJ1-2, with a weak D call TRBD1 (5 bases). V was clipped by 0 bases and J by 7 bases, with 12 bases between them. This CDR3 comprises 14 residues. Germline values: CDR1 MNHNY, CDR2 SVGAGI (reference sequence). Here the CDR3 reads CASSYSRRVGGYTF. The CDR3 DNA sequence: TGTGCCAGCAGTTACTCGCGCAGGGTGGGTGGCTACACCTTC.

Details on this clone: Other DNA sequences in the sample encode the same CDR3. The chain is built from TRBV27 and TRBJ1-5; a weak D match, TRBD1 (5 bases). This CDR3 is built from 15 residues. V lost 3 bases, J lost 1 base, and 10 bases lay in between. The V gene's germline CDR1 is MNHEY and CDR2 SMNVEV (reference sequence). In DNA, the CDR3 is TGTGCCAGCAGTTTGCGGGGCTGGAGCAATCAGCCCCAGCATTTT. This translates into CASSLRGWSNQPQHF.

The rearrangement links TRBV4-2 to TRBJ2-5, with TRBD2 matching over 9 bases. Germline CDR1 is LGHNA and CDR2 is YNFKEQ. The junction had 4 bases not matched to a gene; V was cut back by 3 bases and J by 2 bases. This CDR3 comprises 15 residues. CDR3 protein: CASSQGLADQETQYF. CDR3 sequence (DNA): TGTGCCAGCAGCCAGGGACTAGCCGATCAAGAGACCCAGTACTTC.

The chain has TRBV7-9 and TRBJ1-1; D uncertain. Germline CDR1 reads SEHNR; CDR2 reads FQNEAQ (reference sequence). The CDR3 length is 14 residues. Trimming stripped 3 bases from V and 5 bases from J, with 13 bases between. The CDR3 is CASSLRRSGTEAFF. The DNA for the CDR3 is TGTGCCAGCAGCTTGCGGCGTAGTGGAACTGAAGCTTTCTTT.

This clone was seen only once. The chain employs TRBV11-2 and TRBJ2-7; possible D gene TRBD1, 6 bases. The CDR3 contains 15 residues. Trimming removed 5 bases from V and 2 bases from J, with 16 bases in between. Germline CDR1 and CDR2: SGHAT and FQNNGV. CDR3 in amino acids: CASSPFRDITYEQYF. The CDR3 DNA sequence: TGTGCCAGCAGCCCATTCCGGGACATAACCTACGAGCAGTACTTC. The whole variable domain, remainder taken from reference TRBV11-2 and TRBJ2-7, is EAGVAQSPRYKIIEKRQSVAFWCNPISGHATLYWYQQILGQGPKLLIQFQNNGVVDDSQLPKDRFSAERLKGVDSTLKIQPAKLEDSAVYLCASSPFRDITYEQYFGPGTRLTVT.